The source of this T cell receptor (beta chain) is a study of T cells expressing NK-cell markers. TCRdb reprocessed the 5' RACE reads and stores each CDR3 protein as one record, lacking DNA. The table lists 300,000 to 500,000 distinct CDR3 sequences. The CDR3 is made up of 14 amino acids. This clonotype was obtained from a woman aged 45-59 years in good health. Sequences were obtained from blood T cells: a sorted CD56 or NKG2C T cell subset, CD4+ or CD8+ T cells, or bulk PBMC T cells (not recorded which). V and J are TRBV12-3 or TRBV12-4 and TRBJ2-1. The CDR3 region is CASSPLGTYNEQFF.